The source of this T cell receptor beta chain is a study of T-cell reconstitution after alpha-beta-depleted transplantation in children. In its sample, this clonotype was seen a few times. For TCRbeta, the library was prepared with unique molecular identifiers. TCRdb analysed the PCR reads with MiXCR anew, one entry per CDR3 protein. This table holds about 690,000 distinct CDR3 sequences, around 16% found once. The sample was PBMCs from the stem cell graft donor, taken from the stem cell graft. This receptor was taken from a human donor who donated a stem cell graft to a child with acute myeloid leukemia.

The CDR3 nucleotides are TGTGCCACCAGTGATTTGTTCGGCTACGAGCAGTACTTC. Its protein product is CATSDLFGYEQYF. The V and J genes are TRBV24-1 and TRBJ2-7; no firm D call. The CDR3 is 13 residues long. Trimming stripped 0 bases from V and 3 bases from J, with 5 bases between. The germline V gene encodes CDR1 KGHDR and CDR2 SFDVKD.